This T cell receptor beta chain was captured in a study of stem cell transplantation in POMP-related autoinflammatory disease. Study at large: Before transplant, CD4+ T cells skewed naive and CD8+ proportions were low. Study-level points and caveats: A trend toward lower repertoire diversity and greater clonality appeared in every analyzed T-cell subset of PRAID patients. In PRAID patients, the number of distinct TRB V-J gene pairings was restricted.

Prominent immunodeficiency with autoinflammation defined PRAID. The CDR3 sequence is 12 residues long. The germline CDR1 and CDR2 sequences are SGHVS and FNYEAQ. V was cut by 4 bases and J by 6 bases, with 10 bases left in between. The data were produced by immunoSEQ multiplex PCR, yet TCRdb's version contains in-frame clones alone and is incomplete. The data contain roughly 8,500 clones, roughly nine tenths of them singletons. As to this clone: Its specificity is unknown.

The sequenced sample was CD8+ T cells from PBMCs, obtained before stem cell transplantation. The receptor comes from a human donor with POMP-related autoinflammation and immune dysregulation (PRAID). This sequence joins TRBV7-6 and TRBJ2-7; D is undetermined. This CDR3 is CASSSGESEQYF. In DNA form, the CDR3 reads TGTGCCAGCAGCTCCGGTGAGTCCGAGCAGTACTTC.